A single sample gave rise to the 21 T cell receptor beta chains below, sequenced in a study of PD-1 blockade in mismatch repair-deficient tumors. For these receptors, no antigen is known. Sequenced by immunoSEQ multiplex PCR; TCRdb stores in-frame clones only, minus some. The data contain roughly 13,000 clones, 86% of them singletons. Time point of the sample: identical approximately 11-day culture without peptide (control). The sample here was cells cultured in vitro, taken from a patient treated with pembrolizumab. The receptors derive from an adult with mismatch repair-deficient cancer.

With regard to this clone: At one end, the junction sequence differs from germline, possibly due to a read error. The chain carries TRBV6-6 and TRBJ2-6; 7 nucleotides line up with TRBD1. CDR1 and CDR2 from the germline V gene are MNHNY and SVGAGI (reference sequence). The CDR3 has 16 residues. CDR3 amino acids: CASSDSQGAGANVLTF. The CDR3 DNA sequence: TGTGCCAGCAGTGACTCGCAGGGGGCTGGGGCCAACGTCCTGACTTTC.

V gene TRBV27 combines with J gene TRBJ2-1, with TRBD2 matching over 8 bases. The germline V gene encodes CDR1 MNHEY and CDR2 SMNVEV (reference sequence). V lost 5 bases, J lost 5 bases, and 14 bases stayed unmatched. The CDR3 runs 17 residues. CDR3 loop: CASSPWGSGRSNNEQFF. The CDR3 bases are TGTGCCAGCAGTCCCTGGGGGAGCGGGAGATCAAACAATGAGCAGTTCTTC.

The gene calls are TRBV4-1 and TRBJ2-3; D is perhaps TRBD2 (6 bases). The CDR3 has 15 amino acids. The V and J ends lost 0 bases and 3 bases respectively, with 10 bases between them. Looked up from germline, CDR1 is MGHRA and CDR2 is YSYEKL. The CDR3 DNA reads as TGCGCCAGCAGCCAAGAAGGGAGGATGACAGATACGCAGTATTTT. It yields the protein CASSQEGRMTDTQYF.

This clone was picked up one time. The gene calls are TRBV5-1 and TRBJ2-7; maybe TRBD1 (5 bases). The V end lost 4 bases, the J end lost 0 bases, and 14 bases lay between the germline ends. This CDR3 is built from 15 residues. Germline CDR1 is SGHRS and CDR2 is YFSETQ. As DNA, the CDR3 is TGCGCCAGCAGCCTTAGGACATCACTCTCCTACGAGCAGTACTTC. Translated, it gives CASSLRTSLSYEQYF. Looking up the rest from reference TRBV5-1 and TRBJ2-7 gives the full variable domain: KAGVTQTPRYLIKTRGQQVTLSCSPISGHRSVSWYQQTPGQGLQFLFEYFSETQRNKGNFPGRFSGRQFSNSRSEMNVSTLELGDSALYLCASSLRTSLSYEQYFGPGTRLTVT.

The CDR3 DNA reads as TGCGCCAGCAGCCAAGAAATGGGGATTTCTGAAGCTTTCTTT. Amino acid sequence: CASSQEMGISEAFF. This chain links TRBV4-1 with TRBJ1-1; D ambiguous. Germline lookup yields CDR1 MGHRA and CDR2 YSYEKL. V was pared by 0 bases and J by 6 bases, with 11 bases between. The CDR3 spans 14 residues.

The chain carries TRBV23-1 and TRBJ2-6, with D possibly being TRBD1 (6 bases). TRBV23-1 is labeled an ORF, and its function is uncertain. Trimming removed 1 base at V and 0 bases at J, with 19 bases between. The CDR3 sequence is 20 residues long. This CDR3 is CASSQWAWTVHFSGANVLTF. The CDR3 region has the DNA TGCGCCAGCAGTCAATGGGCTTGGACAGTCCATTTCTCTGGGGCCAACGTCCTGACTTTC.

V is TRBV5-8 and J is TRBJ1-2; the D is unclear. Trimming cost V 0 bases and J 2 bases, with 8 bases left between them. Germline V gene lookup returns CDR1 SGHTS and CDR2 YDEGEE. The CDR3 runs 14 residues. The CDR3 DNA sequence: TGTGCCAGCAGCTTGGGGGGTAACAACTATGGCTACACCTTC. This encodes CASSLGGNNYGYTF.

This sequence joins TRBV7-8 and TRBJ2-1; TRBD1 matches at 8 bases. Germline CDR1 SGHVS, CDR2 FQNEAQ. The CDR3 has 13 residues. J gave up 9 bases and V 5 bases, and 6 bases lay outside the gene matches. In nucleotides, the CDR3 is TGTGCCAGCAGCCATCAGGGGGCCGGTGAGCAGTTCTTC. Translated, it gives CASSHQGAGEQFF.

The chain recombines TRBV29-1 with TRBJ2-1, with D unresolved. This CDR3 has 14 amino acids. Germline loops: CDR1 SQVTM, CDR2 ANQGSEA. V was cut by 0 bases and J by 4 bases, with 10 bases left in between. Written as DNA, the CDR3 is TGCAGCGTTGAAGACCGGACCAGGTACAATGAGCAGTTCTTC. This sequence encodes CSVEDRTRYNEQFF.

This rearrangement joins TRBV7-3 to TRBJ2-1; TRBD2 matches 10 bases. CDR1 is SGHTA and CDR2 is FQGTGA in the germline V gene. Trimming cost V 6 bases and J 0 bases; bases outside gene matches: 8. The CDR3 length is 17 residues. The CDR3 DNA reads as TGTGCCAGCAGTTCAACGGCTAGCGGGAGCTCCTACAATGAGCAGTTCTTC. It translates to CASSSTASGSSYNEQFF.

The chain couples TRBV4-1 to TRBJ1-2, with D possibly being TRBD1 (6 bases). The CDR3 length is 17 residues. CDR1 is MGHRA, CDR2 YSYEKL, per germline. Trimming took off 0 bases at V and 3 bases at J, with 17 bases between the two ends. In nucleotides, the CDR3 is TGCGCCAGCAGCCAAGATTGGGCAGGGGAGAAAGACTATGGCTACACCTTC. Amino acids: CASSQDWAGEKDYGYTF.

This chain joins TRBV7-9 and TRBJ2-3, with D possibly matching TRBD2 (6 bases). The CDR3 has 15 residues. The V end was cut by 2 bases, the J end by 2 bases, with 11 bases between. Germline V lookup: CDR1 SEHNR, CDR2 FQNEAQ (reference sequence). The CDR3 bases are TGTGCCAGCAGCTTAAGTAGCGGTCTCACAGATACGCAGTATTTT. The encoded protein is CASSLSSGLTDTQYF.

The V call is TRBV28, the J call TRBJ1-5; D gene ambiguous. The ends were cut back, 6 bases at V and 4 bases at J, with 16 bases in the middle. The CDR3 has 15 residues. Germline CDR1 is MDHEN and CDR2 is SYDVKM. Here the CDR3 DNA reads TGTGCCAGCAGGCGAGCGGGATCGCGGAATCAGCCCCAGCATTTT. This sequence encodes CASRRAGSRNQPQHF.

This sequence joins TRBV9 and TRBJ1-4; perhaps TRBD1 as D (6 bases). Trimming cost V 1 base and J 4 bases, with 11 bases left between them. Germline V CDR1 and CDR2: SGDLS, YYNGEE. This CDR3 comprises 15 residues. CDR3 sequence (DNA): TGTGCCAGCAGCGTAAGGGGGGCCAGTAATGAAAAACTGTTTTTT. This sequence encodes CASSVRGASNEKLFF.

The chain recombines TRBV5-4 with TRBJ1-2; weak D call: TRBD1 (5 bases). CDR1 and CDR2 from the germline V gene are SGHNT and YYREEE (reference sequence). The germline V and J ends were trimmed by 1 base and 1 base, with 5 bases remaining between them. This CDR3 is 13 amino acids long. DNA of the CDR3: TGTGCCAGCAGCTTGAGGGGTAACTATGGCTACACCTTC. This gives the protein CASSLRGNYGYTF. Full variable domain (remainder filled in from reference TRBV5-4 and TRBJ1-2): ETGVTQSPTHLIKTRGQQVTLRCSSQSGHNTVSWYQQALGQGPQFIFQYYREEENGRGNFPPRFSGLQFPNYSSELNVNALELDDSALYLCASSLRGNYGYTFGSGTRLTVV.

This clone turned up a few times. This chain links TRBV19 with TRBJ1-2; no definite D call. CDR1 is LNHDA and CDR2 is SQIVND in the germline V gene (reference sequence). V was clipped by 0 bases and J by 4 bases, with 9 bases between them. This CDR3 spans 14 amino acids. CDR3 coding DNA: TGTGCCAGTAGTATAGAGGCCAGCTTCTATGGCTACACCTTC. Residues: CASSIEASFYGYTF.

This clone appeared once. The gene calls are TRBV5-4 and TRBJ2-7, with D unresolved. The CDR3 consists of 17 residues. The V gene's germline CDR1 is SGHNT and CDR2 YYREEE (reference sequence). V lost 2 bases and J lost 2, with 20 bases in between. This CDR3 is CASSFFIATPGPYEQYF. The DNA of the CDR3 is TGTGCCAGCAGCTTTTTTATAGCAACCCCCGGACCCTACGAGCAGTACTTC.

A single count supports this clone. The genes are TRBV7-9 and TRBJ2-1, with TRBD2 as a possible D gene (5 bases). The V gene's germline CDR1 is SEHNR and CDR2 FQNEAQ (reference sequence). Trimming removed 2 bases from V and 0 bases from J, with 8 bases in between. The length of the CDR3 is 15 residues. CDR3 DNA sequence: TGTGCCAGCAGCTTAAGAGGGAGCTCCTACAATGAGCAGTTCTTC. It yields the protein CASSLRGSSYNEQFF.

The chain recombines TRBV30 with TRBJ2-1; 8 positions agree with TRBD2. Germline V lookup: CDR1 GTSNPN, CDR2 SVGIG (reference sequence). With V trimmed by 0 bases and J by 2 bases, 9 bases remained unmatched. This CDR3 is built from 17 residues. The CDR3 DNA reads TGTGCCTGGAGTGTTATCGGGTTAGCGGGAACCTACAATGAGCAGTTCTTC. This translates into CAWSVIGLAGTYNEQFF. The full variable domain, its missing parts supplied by reference TRBV30 and TRBJ2-1, is SQTIHQWPATLVQPVGSPLSLECTVEGTSNPNLYWYRQAAGRGLQLLFYSVGIGQISSEVPQNLSASRPQDRQFILSSKKLLLSDSGFYLCAWSVIGLAGTYNEQFFGPGTRLTVL.

The rearrangement joins TRBV15 to TRBJ2-2; D not certain. Germline V gives CDR1 LNHNV, CDR2 YYDKDF (reference sequence). The length of the CDR3 is 14 residues. With 5 bases removed from V and 6 bases from J, the gap between germline ends came to 13 bases. CDR3 region: CATSPSRSSGELFF. The CDR3 DNA follows: TGTGCCACCAGCCCGTCCCGGTCCTCCGGGGAGCTGTTTTTT.

V gene TRBV19 combines with J gene TRBJ2-7; D is perhaps TRBD2 (5 bases). Germline V gene sequence: CDR1 LNHDA, CDR2 SQIVND (reference sequence). V was pared by 0 bases and J by 2 bases, with 11 bases between. The CDR3 consists of 15 residues. The CDR3 DNA is TGTGCCAGTAGTATAGATGAGGGAAATCCCTACGAGCAGTACTTC. Its protein product is CASSIDEGNPYEQYF.